The source of this TCR beta chain is a study of early T cells in non-severe SARS-CoV-2 infection. The wider study: Chains stayed unpaired after sequencing of bulk RNA from unsorted whole blood.

V was cut by 6 bases and J by 0 bases, with 12 bases left in between. CDR3 size: 14 residues. As concerns this clonotype: The antigen is unknown.

The TCR library protocol was used to attach unique molecular identifiers. These identifiers were attached to individual cDNA molecules. TCRdb called the 5' RACE reads again in MiXCR, with one record for every CDR3 protein. The sample records 35,000 to 45,000 distinct CDR3 sequences, 5.8% being singletons. Study-wide results and limits: In VDJdb matching, anti-spike CD8 responses were favored while private and CD4 specificities went missing.

This clonotype was sampled from an adult who was a healthcare worker with PCR-confirmed SARS-CoV-2 infection or an uninfected control (not recorded which). The specimen sequenced was whole blood. The V call is TRBV12-3 or TRBV12-4, the J call TRBJ2-7, with D possibly matching TRBD1 (5 bases). The CDR3 is CASSLQVSSYEQYF. CDR3 bases: TGTGCCAGCAGCCTACAGGTTAGCTCCTACGAGCAGTACTTC.